This T cell receptor beta chain was sequenced for a study of spatial heterogeneity in lung cancer. Sample time point: sample taken at primary tumor resection. The donors, 60 to 80 patients with untreated early-stage non-small cell lung cancer, provided the samples. Sequencing was performed on whole RNA extracted from tumor and nontumor lung tissue, or from frozen PBMC, and the material was left unsorted. Ten or more counts support this clonotype. On each TCR cDNA molecule, a unique molecular identifier was present. TCRdb reprocessed the 5' RACE reads via MiXCR and lists one record per CDR3 protein. Among about 78,000 distinct CDR3 sequences, approximately 8.1% were seen once, and the ten largest hold 6.8%. V was clipped by 3 bases and J by 0 bases, with 18 bases between them. This CDR3 comprises 17 residues. Per germline, CDR1 SGHRS and CDR2 YFSETQ.

The chain links TRBV5-1 to TRBJ1-1; the D gene is possibly TRBD1 (6 bases). Sequenced here: PBMCs, sampled at surgery. This clonotype was sampled from a male donor with early-stage non-small cell lung cancer. The CDR3 nucleotides read TGCGCCAGCAGCTCAAATCAGGGGCGCCCCATGAACACTGAAGCTTTCTTT. Translating gives CASSSNQGRPMNTEAFF.